Sequencing of this TCR beta chain was carried out in a study of technical replicates of blood from a few donors. Clones were read by immunoSEQ multiplex PCR, and TCRdb kept only the in-frame ones, dropping some. The sample yields about 83,000 clones, approximately 94% seen once. V lost 1 base, J lost 1 base, and 7 bases lay in between. The CDR3 spans 15 residues. Looked up from germline, CDR1 is LNHNV and CDR2 is YYDKDF (reference sequence). The sample taken for sequencing was T cells isolated from PBMCs. This receptor was taken from a human donor in good health. The genes are TRBV15 and TRBJ2-2; no firm D call. As DNA, the CDR3 is TGTGCCACCAGCAGAGTAGGCGGGAACACCGGGGAGCTGTTTTTT. This translates into CATSRVGGNTGELFF.